This TCR beta chain was retrieved from a study of blood T cells in healthy people across ages (dated by TCRdb to between 2014 and 2016). Regarding the study in general: In model experiments, roughly one uniquely barcoded TCR beta cDNA molecule per two T cells was captured by template switching. Using deep sequencing normalized with unique cDNA molecular identifiers, the study measured how TCR beta repertoire diversity changes with age. To avoid experimental bias, donors of different ages were randomly spread across the sequencing lanes. Two additional independent replicas of 1 million unique cDNA reads from the same blood draw were analyzed for two donors (one aged 18 to 29 and one aged 80 or older). Four age groups were formed from the donors: young (average approximately 15 years), middle-aged (around 40), aged (more than 55) and long-lived (82). Broader findings and caveats from the paper: Because donor CMV infection status was unknown, age-related changes in expanded clonotypes were potentially confounded. Total diversity estimates from one million sequenced T cells were considered lower bounds and underestimates. As age increased, observed TCR beta diversity per million T cells dropped in a roughly linear way, and a significant reduction was already evident by age 40. Since profiling was done on bulk unsorted PBMCs, naive and antigen-experienced compartments could not be conclusively compared. Compared with the aged group, the long-lived group had more naive CD4+ T cells, fewer expanded clones and increased TCR diversity, suggesting age selection. A strong correlation was found between observed TCR beta diversity and the percentage of naive T cells measured by flow cytometry.

Via the germline V gene, CDR1 is WSHSY and CDR2 SAAADI. The CDR3 starts with the cysteine, ends with the phenylalanine, and has 13 residues. The sequence is cut down to CDR3 DNA, 39 bases in frame from base 1. Relative to germline, V is 2 bases shorter and J is 7 bases shorter, with 11 bases between their ends. Of note for this clonotype: Which antigen it targets is not known. Per-base quality was not reported, and no clone a single base away is much larger than it.

Donors were a few dozen systemically healthy Caucasian individuals from Russia aged roughly 6 to 100 years. Each donor gave 9 to 10 milliliters of peripheral blood, collected into EDTA-treated Vacutainer tubes. Ficoll-Paque density-gradient centrifugation was used to isolate PBMCs, with at least 6.5 million per sample. Trizol reagent was used to extract total RNA from the PBMCs, yielding at least 6 micrograms per sample. For every donor, an aliquot of PBMCs went through flow cytometry to measure the percentages of naive CD45RAhigh/CD27high T cells. The library relied on 5' RACE. This sample was sequenced with an Illumina HiSeq 2500. A second PCR of about 6 to 12 cycles was run with a J-beta primer mix and a sample-barcoded 5' primer. A unique molecular identifier was introduced onto each TCR beta cDNA molecule by a template-switch 5' adaptor carrying 12 random nucleotides. Each sample yielded at least 3 million CDR3-containing paired-end reads. The Mint cDNA synthesis kit, primed by a TRBC-specific oligonucleotide, was used to synthesize first-strand cDNA from all RNA. All cDNA was treated with uracil-DNA glycosylase and then went through a first 18-cycle PCR with the universal primers M1SS and BC2_uni_R. Processing in the source paper ran as follows. Normalization of each sample was performed by random selection of 1 million high-quality reads, each carrying a distinct molecular identifier. Instead of being binned into consensus sequences, reads with shared molecular identifiers were discarded. MiTCR, set to a Q25 quality threshold and the strictest error-elimination algorithm, was used for CDR3 identification, clonotype clustering and error correction. A nonparametric unseen species model using Euler transformation provided a lower-bound estimate of total TCR beta diversity. Through fastp at Q25 and MiXCR, TCRdb rebuilt clones from the public reads, retaining in-frame beta chains. Here each entry gathers all rows of one CDR3 protein and keeps the most common genes and DNA. The V and J calls here are based on TCRdb, not the publication. This sample lists 1.5 million to 2 million distinct CDR3 sequences; around 35% were detected once. Jointly, the top ten make up approximately 10% of the sample.

The chain links TRBV10-2 with TRBJ1-2; the D segment could be TRBD1, given 6 matching bases. This TCR derives from a woman in her twenties or thirties in good health. The sequenced sample was blood. Here the CDR3 is given as CASSEDRLSGYTF. The DNA is as follows: TGCGCCAGCAGTGAGGACAGGCTTAGTGGCTACACCTTC.